A selection of T cell receptor beta chains follows, all from one sample in a study of response to subunit inactivated influenza vaccine. TCRdb re-called the RT-PCR reads with MiXCR, one entry per CDR3 protein. The sample contains 500,000 or so distinct CDR3 sequences, 16% of which appear only once. The input for sequencing was CD4+ T cells sorted from PBMCs, taken less than 30 months after vaccination. These receptors were obtained from a man aged 45 to 75 who received an inactivated influenza vaccine. Both conserved end residues are part of each CDR3. Fields, in order: D gene, J gene, clone size, V gene, CDR3 DNA, CDR3 protein. A D gene is named only where the DNA matches it firmly. Clone sizes are given selectively: once, few, many, or a class where the clone is expanded.

D: NA
J: TRBJ2-3
size: few
V: TRBV10-2
DNA: TGCGCCAGCAGTGAGGGGCGGGGGCCGTGGGATACGCAGTATTTT
CDR3: CASSEGRGPWDTQYF

D: NA
J: TRBJ2-1
size: few
V: TRBV1
DNA: TGCACCAGCAGCCAAGATCTCTGCCCGCGGGAGCGCGCCTACAATGAGCAGTTCTTC
CDR3: CTSSQDLCPRERAYNEQFF

D: NA
J: TRBJ1-4
size: NA
V: TRBV6-6
DNA: TGTGCCAGCAGATCCGACGGAGGGGAAAAACTGTTTTTT
CDR3: CASRSDGGEKLFF

D: TRBD2
J: TRBJ2-1
size: NA
V: TRBV7-2
DNA: TGTGCCAGCAGCGATAGCGGGAGGGGCAATGAGCAGTTCTTC
CDR3: CASSDSGRGNEQFF

D: TRBD1
J: TRBJ1-2
size: few
V: TRBV5-1
DNA: TGCGCCAGCAGCTTAAACAGGGGGCGGGACCCTTATGGCTACACCTTC
CDR3: CASSLNRGRDPYGYTF

D: NA
J: TRBJ2-5
size: NA
V: TRBV3-1
DNA: TGTGCCAGCAGCCAAGATGGGGAGCAGACCCAGTACTTC
CDR3: CASSQDGEQTQYF

D: NA
J: TRBJ2-5
size: NA
V: TRBV5-1
DNA: TGCGCCAGCAGCTTGGGTCGGAACCAAGAGACCCAGTACTTC
CDR3: CASSLGRNQETQYF

D: TRBD2
J: TRBJ2-1
size: few
V: TRBV29-1
DNA: TGCAGCGTTGAAGATCCTAGCGGGGAGGGGGCCGGTACCTCCTACAATGAGCAGTTCTTC
CDR3: CSVEDPSGEGAGTSYNEQFF

D: TRBD2
J: TRBJ2-1
size: few
V: TRBV20-1
DNA: TGCAGTGCTTCCCCCGGGACTAACTACAATGAGCAGTTCTTC
CDR3: CSASPGTNYNEQFF

D: TRBD1
J: TRBJ2-3
size: few
V: TRBV24-1
DNA: TGTGCCACCAGTGATCTCGGGACAGGGGACACAGATACGCAGTATTTT
CDR3: CATSDLGTGDTDTQYF

D: NA
J: TRBJ1-3
size: many
V: TRBV7-9
DNA: TGTGCCAGCAGCCTAGGACAGTCAAACTCTGGAAACACCATATATTTT
CDR3: CASSLGQSNSGNTIYF

D: NA
J: TRBJ1-6
size: few
V: TRBV5-6
DNA: TGTGCCAGCAGCTTGGACCCAGTCCTAGGTTCACCCCTCCACTTT
CDR3: CASSLDPVLGSPLHF

D: NA
J: TRBJ2-1
size: NA
V: TRBV7-2
DNA: TGTGCCAGCAGCTCCTCCCAGCGGTCTGGCAATGAGCAGTTCTTC
CDR3: CASSSSQRSGNEQFF

D: NA
J: TRBJ2-1
size: NA
V: TRBV4-1
DNA: TGCGCCAGCAGCCTAGCGAGAAGCTCCTACAATGAGCTGTTCTTC
CDR3: CASSLARSSYNELFF

D: NA
J: TRBJ2-7
size: few
V: TRBV28
DNA: TGTGCCAGCAGTTCGGTACGGAGGACCTACGAGCAGTACTTC
CDR3: CASSSVRRTYEQYF

D: NA
J: TRBJ2-1
size: NA
V: TRBV9
DNA: TGTGCCAGCAGCGTAGAACAGGGTGGAAAGCAGTTCTTC
CDR3: CASSVEQGGKQFF

D: TRBD2
J: TRBJ2-1
size: few
V: TRBV30
DNA: TGTGCCTGGAGGAGGACTAGAAGCTCCTACAATGAGCAGTTCTTC
CDR3: CAWRRTRSSYNEQFF

D: TRBD1
J: TRBJ1-1
size: NA
V: TRBV30
DNA: TGTGCCTGGAGTAGTGGGACAGTGAACACTGAAGCTTTCTTT
CDR3: CAWSSGTVNTEAFF

D: NA
J: TRBJ1-6
size: few
V: TRBV7-8
DNA: TGTGCCAGCAGCTTAGCACGAAATAATTCACCCCTCCACTTT
CDR3: CASSLARNNSPLHF

D: TRBD2
J: TRBJ2-2
size: few
V: TRBV20-1
DNA: TGCAGTGCCGGGAGGACGGGCGGGACCGGGGAGCTGTTTTTT
CDR3: CSAGRTGGTGELFF

D: NA
J: TRBJ1-1
size: few
V: TRBV19
DNA: TGTGCCACCCGTCTAGGTGCGAACACTGAAGCTTTCTTT
CDR3: CATRLGANTEAFF

D: NA
J: TRBJ1-5
size: many
V: TRBV2
DNA: TGTGCCAGCAGCCAAGAACAAGATCAGCCCCAGCATTTT
CDR3: CASSQEQDQPQHF

D: TRBD1
J: TRBJ2-7
size: few
V: TRBV6-1
DNA: TGTGCCAGCAGTGAAGTACAGGGGTCTTACGAGCAGTACTTC
CDR3: CASSEVQGSYEQYF

D: NA
J: TRBJ1-1
size: many
V: TRBV10-3
DNA: TGTGCCATCAGGTTTGCTCTGGGCACTGAAGCTTTCTTT
CDR3: CAIRFALGTEAFF

D: NA
J: TRBJ2-5
size: many
V: TRBV7-2
DNA: TGTGCCAGCAGCCAGGTGGAGACCCAGTACTTC
CDR3: CASSQVETQYF

D: TRBD1
J: TRBJ2-3
size: few
V: TRBV20-1
DNA: TGCAGTGCTAGAAACCCGGGACAGAGCACAGATACGCAGTATTTT
CDR3: CSARNPGQSTDTQYF

D: NA
J: TRBJ2-5
size: NA
V: TRBV7-7
DNA: TGTGCTAGCAGCTTAGGGGGAGGGCCGGAAGAGACCCAGTACTTC
CDR3: CASSLGGGPEETQYF

D: NA
J: TRBJ2-7
size: many
V: TRBV13
DNA: TGTGCCAGCAGCTTACGGTTGGCCTACGAGCAGTACTTC
CDR3: CASSLRLAYEQYF

D: NA
J: TRBJ2-5
size: NA
V: TRBV5-6
DNA: TGTGCCAGCAGCTTGGATGGGACCCAAGAGACCCAGTACTTC
CDR3: CASSLDGTQETQYF

D: NA
J: TRBJ1-6
size: NA
V: TRBV20-1
DNA: TGCAGTGCTAGAGTAGGGATAAGCTCCTATAATTCACCCCTCCACTTT
CDR3: CSARVGISSYNSPLHF

D: NA
J: TRBJ1-6
size: few
V: TRBV10-2
DNA: TGCGCCAGCAGTGAGTCCCATTCACCCCTCCACTTT
CDR3: CASSESHSPLHF

D: NA
J: TRBJ2-5
size: NA
V: TRBV7-9
DNA: TGTGCCAGCAGCTTAATTCCTGGGCACTTTCAAGAGACCCAGTACTTC
CDR3: CASSLIPGHFQETQYF

D: TRBD2
J: TRBJ2-1
size: NA
V: TRBV5-1
DNA: TGCGCCAGCAGCTGGACTAGCGTGAATGAGCAGTTCTTC
CDR3: CASSWTSVNEQFF

D: NA
J: TRBJ2-7
size: few
V: TRBV6-1
DNA: TGTGCCAGCACCGGTCAAGGGTTTCGCCCCAGGGTGGGCGAGCAGTACTTC
CDR3: CASTGQGFRPRVGEQYF

D: TRBD2
J: TRBJ2-3
size: few
V: TRBV10-3
DNA: TGTGCCATCAGTGAGGGGAATGAGGGAGCGGGAAGCACAGATACGCAGTATTTT
CDR3: CAISEGNEGAGSTDTQYF

D: NA
J: TRBJ1-6
size: few
V: TRBV15
DNA: TGTGCCACCAGCAGAGATCGCATGGCCAATTCACCCCTCCACTTT
CDR3: CATSRDRMANSPLHF

D: TRBD2
J: TRBJ2-2
size: few
V: TRBV3-1
DNA: TGTGCCAGCAGCCAAGGACTAGCGGCCGGGGAGCTGTTTTTT
CDR3: CASSQGLAAGELFF

D: TRBD2
J: TRBJ2-7
size: few
V: TRBV7-2
DNA: TGTGCCAGCAGCCCGCCTAGCCGGACTAGCGGCTACGAGCAGTACTTC
CDR3: CASSPPSRTSGYEQYF

D: TRBD2
J: TRBJ2-7
size: few
V: TRBV7-2
DNA: TGTGCCAGCAGCCCGGGAGGGAGGCCCTACGAGCAGTACTTC
CDR3: CASSPGGRPYEQYF

D: TRBD2
J: TRBJ2-2
size: NA
V: TRBV4-3
DNA: TGCGCCAGCAGCCAAATCGCGGGGGGGCTCGGGGAGCTGTTTTTT
CDR3: CASSQIAGGLGELFF

D: NA
J: TRBJ2-2
size: NA
V: TRBV12-3/TRBV12-4
DNA: TGTGCCAGCAGGCGCTCGGGGCCTAACACCGGGGAGCTGTTTTTT
CDR3: CASRRSGPNTGELFF

D: NA
J: TRBJ1-1
size: few
V: TRBV20-1
DNA: TGCAGTGCTTTGCAGGGTCTGAACACTGAAGCTTTCTTT
CDR3: CSALQGLNTEAFF